These T cell receptor beta chains were read from a single sample in a study of blood T cell repertoires in COVID-19. Data came from immunoSEQ multiplex PCR; TCRdb stores just in-frame clones and leaves some out. The sample contains approximately 70,000 clones, about 91% of which appear only once. Sequencing used peripheral blood. These receptors were collected from a human donor with active COVID-19. The donor label of this sample is uncertain. Both conserved end residues are part of each CDR3. The D gene is left open where the match is weak. Some rows mark clone size as missing; the rest say once, few, many or name a class of expanded clone.

V gene	J gene	D gene	clone size	CDR3 protein	CDR3 DNA
TRBV6-6	TRBJ2-5	.	.	CASSRRDTGQETQYF	TGTGCCAGCAGTCGCCGGGACACCGGCCAAGAGACCCAGTACTTC
TRBV5-6	TRBJ2-6	TRBD1	.	CASSLSQGAGANVLTF	TGTGCCAGCAGCTTGTCACAGGGGGCTGGGGCCAACGTCCTGACTTTC
TRBV9	TRBJ1-2	.	.	CASSVGVKGDGYTF	TGTGCCAGCAGCGTAGGCGTGAAGGGAGATGGCTACACCTTC
TRBV11-2	TRBJ2-5	TRBD1	.	CASSSSDRGRETQYF	TGTGCCAGCAGCTCCTCAGACAGGGGGAGAGAGACCCAGTACTTC
TRBV5-4	TRBJ2-7	TRBD2	.	CASSLSREGEQYF	TGTGCCAGCAGCTTGTCGCGGGAGGGGGAGCAGTACTTC
TRBV28	TRBJ1-1	.	.	CASTLYPRLKAFF	TGTGCCAGCACCCTATATCCGAGACTCAAAGCTTTCTTT
TRBV28	TRBJ2-1	.	once	CASGARSYNEQFF	TGTGCCAGCGGGGCACGCTCCTACAATGAGCAGTTCTTC
TRBV5-6	TRBJ1-5	.	.	CASSSGDPSNQPQHF	TGTGCCAGCAGCTCAGGGGATCCGAGCAATCAGCCCCAGCATTTT
TRBV9	TRBJ2-7	.	.	CASSVEWQGGYEQYF	TGTGCCAGCAGCGTAGAGTGGCAGGGGGGCTACGAGCAGTACTTC
TRBV5-6	TRBJ1-1	.	.	CASSLGRGTEAFF	TGTGCCAGCAGCTTGGGTCGGGGCACTGAAGCTTTCTTT